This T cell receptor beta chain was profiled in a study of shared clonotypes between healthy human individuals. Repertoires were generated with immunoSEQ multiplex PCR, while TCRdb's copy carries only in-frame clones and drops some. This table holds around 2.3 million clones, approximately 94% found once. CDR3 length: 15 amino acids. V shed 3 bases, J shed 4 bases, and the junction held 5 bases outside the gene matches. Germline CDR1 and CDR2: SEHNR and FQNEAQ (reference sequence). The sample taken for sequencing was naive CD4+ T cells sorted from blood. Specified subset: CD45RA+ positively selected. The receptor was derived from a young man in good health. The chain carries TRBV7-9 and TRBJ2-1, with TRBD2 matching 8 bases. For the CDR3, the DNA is TGTGCCAGCAGCTTTTCCGGGGGGGTTTACAATGAGCAGTTCTTC. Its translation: CASSFSGGVYNEQFF.